This T cell receptor beta chain was observed in a study of blood T cell repertoires in COVID-19. The assay was immunoSEQ multiplex PCR, and TCRdb's table has in-frame clones only and misses some. Of 50,000 to 65,000 clones in the sample, around 77% were seen once. Trimming stripped 3 bases from V and 5 bases from J, with 7 bases between. The CDR3 is 12 amino acids. Germline V lookup: CDR1 SEHNR, CDR2 FQNEAQ (reference sequence). This clone has only a few counts. This TCR was sampled from a woman in her 70s with COVID-19, enrolled during active disease. The sample comprised peripheral blood. V and J are TRBV7-9 and TRBJ1-1; D uncertain. CDR3 protein: CASSFIGTEAFF. CDR3 coding DNA: TGTGCCAGCAGCTTTATCGGGACTGAAGCTTTCTTT.